This T cell receptor beta chain is from a study of Ad26.COV2.S vaccination and SARS-CoV-2 variants. Trimming cost V 5 bases and J 3 bases, with 9 bases left between them. The germline V gene has CDR1 SGHRS and CDR2 YFSETQ. The CDR3 has 12 residues. Data came from immunoSEQ multiplex PCR; TCRdb stores just in-frame clones and leaves some out. The data show 200,000 to 300,000 clones, with roughly 90% seen just once and about 10% held by the top ten. The treatment denotes: some 19 received Ad26.COV2.S at low or high dose, single or two shots; about five received placebo; per-sample allocation not given. Samples were taken on day 63 after the first vaccine or placebo injection. Ad26.COV2.S expressed prefusion-stabilized spike from the original Wuhan strain.

The TCR originated in a person aged 18-65 years who received the Ad26.COV2.S COVID-19 vaccine or a placebo. This sample comprised peripheral blood, obtained in a trial of Ad26.COV2.S vaccine versus placebo. This chain uses TRBV5-1 with TRBJ2-7; tentatively, D is TRBD1 (6 bases). In DNA form, the CDR3 reads TGCGCCAGCAGGCAGGGGAACTACGAGCAGTACTTC. This sequence encodes CASRQGNYEQYF.